A selection of T cell receptor beta chains follows, all from one sample in a study of cytomegalovirus exposure and HLA in healthy donors. Assay used: immunoSEQ multiplex PCR; TCRdb lists only in-frame clones, some missing. The sample carries roughly 150,000 clones, about 80% recorded once. The sample taken for sequencing was PBMCs. The receptors stem from a woman aged 40 to 50 in good health and CMV-seronegative. Each CDR3 is given with its conserved first and last residue. The D gene is left open where the match is weak. Only some rows state a clone size, as once, few, many or a class for expanded clones.

clone_size,v_call,d_call,j_call,cdr3_aa,cdr3_nt
once,TRBV6-5,.,TRBJ2-7,CASSRQFSGNEQYF,TGTGCCAGCAGTCGACAGTTTAGTGGGAACGAGCAGTACTTC
.,TRBV15,TRBD1,TRBJ1-4,CATSLTGSNEKLFF,TGTGCCACCAGCCTGACAGGGAGTAATGAAAAACTGTTTTTT
few,TRBV25-1,.,TRBJ2-7,CASSAYSSYEQYF,TGTGCCAGCAGTGCCTACAGCTCCTACGAGCAGTACTTC
.,TRBV5-4,TRBD1,TRBJ2-6,CASSRTGGGSGANVLTF,TGTGCCAGCAGTCGGACAGGGGGGGGCTCTGGGGCCAACGTCCTGACTTTC
.,TRBV27,.,TRBJ2-7,CASSYDSPYEQYF,TGTGCCAGCAGTTACGACAGCCCCTACGAGCAGTACTTC
.,TRBV21-1,.,TRBJ2-7,CASSGQGQRTQGDEQYF,TGTGCCAGCAGCGGGCAGGGACAGCGGACGCAGGGCGACGAGCAGTACTTC
.,TRBV5-1,TRBD2,TRBJ2-7,CASSLARSGHYEQYF,TGCGCCAGCAGCTTGGCCCGTAGCGGGCACTACGAGCAGTACTTC
.,TRBV19,.,TRBJ1-5,CASSTGRDFNQPQHF,TGTGCCAGTAGTACCGGGAGGGACTTCAATCAGCCCCAGCATTTT
.,TRBV5-6,.,TRBJ2-1,CASSVPLAVEQFF,TGTGCCAGCAGCGTCCCCCTAGCAGTTGAGCAGTTCTTC
.,TRBV7-8,TRBD1,TRBJ1-2,CASSSLWTGHQNYGYTF,TGTGCCAGCAGCTCCCTCTGGACAGGCCATCAGAACTATGGCTACACCTTC
.,TRBV11-2,TRBD1,TRBJ2-7,CASSWDSPYEQYF,TGTGCCAGCAGCTGGGACAGTCCCTACGAGCAGTACTTC
.,TRBV6-1,TRBD2,TRBJ2-2,CASSELSGRVTGELFF,TGTGCCAGCAGTGAACTGAGCGGGAGGGTGACCGGGGAGCTGTTTTTT
once,TRBV27,TRBD2,TRBJ2-3,CASSLAGVLYDTQYF,TGTGCCAGCAGCCTAGCGGGAGTTCTTTATGATACGCAGTATTTT
once,TRBV11-2,.,TRBJ2-7,CASSSGVLAGEQYF,TGTGCCAGCAGCTCCGGCGTTCTAGCCGGCGAGCAGTACTTC
.,TRBV10-3,.,TRBJ2-7,CAISVQGYEQYF,TGTGCCATCAGTGTTCAGGGATACGAGCAGTACTTC
.,TRBV7-2,.,TRBJ2-7,CASSFNRRGPSYEQYF,TGTGCCAGCAGCTTTAACCGGAGGGGGCCCTCCTACGAGCAGTACTTC
.,TRBV15,.,TRBJ1-1,CATSKEGSTEAFF,TGTGCCACCAGCAAGGAGGGATCAACTGAAGCTTTCTTT
.,TRBV7-9,.,TRBJ1-1,CASSFRTANTEAFF,TGTGCCAGCAGCTTTCGGACAGCAAACACTGAAGCTTTCTTT
.,TRBV29-1,.,TRBJ2-7,CSVEVTDKYEQYF,TGCAGCGTTGAAGTGACAGATAAATACGAGCAGTACTTC
.,TRBV21-1,.,TRBJ2-6,CASSKVEQGMSSGANVLTF,TGTGCCAGCAGCAAAGTGGAACAGGGGATGAGCTCTGGGGCCAACGTCCTGACTTTC
once,TRBV7-3,TRBD1,TRBJ2-6,CASSPTGAQFSGANVLTF,TGTGCCAGCAGCCCGACAGGGGCCCAATTTTCTGGGGCCAACGTCCTGACTTTC
.,TRBV7-2,.,TRBJ2-3,CASSRRGGADTQYF,TGTGCCAGCAGCAGGAGAGGCGGCGCAGATACGCAGTATTTT
.,TRBV4-1,.,TRBJ2-3,CASSQYPGRRGTQYF,TGCGCCAGCAGCCAATATCCGGGCCGGCGGGGTACGCAGTATTTT
.,TRBV19,.,TRBJ2-7,CASSPGGLEQYF,TGTGCCAGTAGCCCCGGAGGGCTCGAGCAGTACTTC
.,TRBV10-2,.,TRBJ2-5,CASSESGETQYF,TGCGCCAGCAGTGAGTCGGGCGAGACCCAGTACTTC
.,TRBV4-2,TRBD1,TRBJ1-5,CASSQPTGGNQPQHF,TGTGCCAGCAGCCAACCGACAGGGGGGAATCAGCCCCAGCATTTT
.,TRBV28,.,TRBJ2-5,CASSLSVGQIGETQYF,TGTGCCAGCAGCTTGTCGGTAGGACAGATAGGGGAGACCCAGTACTTC
.,TRBV20-1,TRBD1,TRBJ1-1,CSARERGQGIF,TGCAGTGCTAGAGAGAGGGGACAGGGCATCTTT
.,TRBV4-3,.,TRBJ2-7,CASSQGVGGTYEQYF,TGCGCCAGCAGCCAGGGGGTTGGAGGGACCTACGAGCAGTACTTC
.,TRBV11-2,.,TRBJ1-5,CASSLDRNQPQHF,TGTGCCAGCAGCTTAGACAGAAATCAGCCCCAGCATTTT
.,TRBV11-3,.,TRBJ2-1,CASSLDRDEQFF,TGTGCCAGCAGCTTAGATCGAGATGAGCAGTTCTTC
few,TRBV21-1,.,TRBJ2-7,CAIRPPPDSENEQYF,TGTGCGATAAGACCCCCTCCGGACAGTGAGAACGAGCAGTACTTC
.,TRBV27,.,TRBJ1-1,CASWEVGNTEAFF,TGTGCCAGCTGGGAGGTTGGGAACACTGAAGCTTTCTTT
few,TRBV5-1,TRBD2,TRBJ2-6,CASSSLIAGVGANVLTF,TGCGCCAGCTCTTCTCTAATTGCGGGAGTTGGGGCCAACGTCCTGACTTTC
.,TRBV19,.,TRBJ2-2,CASSIDLLSHTGELFF,TGTGCCAGTAGTATAGATCTATTGTCTCACACCGGGGAGCTGTTTTTT
.,TRBV19,TRBD1,TRBJ2-7,CASSARSGTGAYEQYF,TGTGCCAGTAGTGCTAGATCCGGGACAGGGGCCTACGAGCAGTACTTC
.,TRBV7-3,.,TRBJ2-1,CASSLGGPRFGGNEQFF,TGTGCCAGCAGCTTAGGGGGACCCAGATTCGGGGGCAATGAGCAGTTCTTC
.,TRBV10-2,.,TRBJ2-3,CASGLLHTDTQYF,TGCGCCAGCGGGCTCCTTCACACAGATACGCAGTATTTT
.,TRBV7-3,.,TRBJ1-1,CASSSRGSEAFF,TGTGCCAGCAGCTCACGAGGGTCCGAAGCTTTCTTT
.,TRBV7-2,.,TRBJ2-1,CATVGQSSCNEQFF,TGTGCCACCGTTGGACAGAGTTCCTGCAATGAGCAGTTCTTC
.,TRBV5-4,.,TRBJ2-7,CAMGQAGNEQYF,TGTGCTATGGGTCAGGCTGGCAACGAGCAGTACTTC
.,TRBV18,.,TRBJ2-3,CASSPTGTSTDTQYF,TGTGCCAGCTCACCGACGGGGACTAGCACAGATACGCAGTATTTT
.,TRBV28,.,TRBJ1-1,CATHRGNTEAFF,TGTGCCACCCACCGGGGGAACACTGAAGCTTTCTTT
few,TRBV11-2,TRBD1,TRBJ2-1,CASSLWDRRPSSYNEQFF,TGTGCCAGCAGCTTATGGGACAGGCGGCCCAGCTCCTACAATGAGCAGTTCTTC
.,TRBV7-9,TRBD2,TRBJ2-1,CSSRSSGGRNEQFF,TGTTCCAGCAGGTCTAGCGGGGGTAGAAATGAGCAGTTCTTC
few,TRBV7-9,.,TRBJ2-7,CASSQGHLLYEQYF,TGTGCCAGCAGTCAGGGACACCTACTCTACGAGCAGTACTTC
.,TRBV18,TRBD1,TRBJ1-4,CASSPRGQGLNEKLFF,TGTGCCAGCTCACCAAGAGGACAGGGTCTTAATGAAAAACTGTTTTTT